This T cell receptor (beta chain) was retrieved from a study of blood T cell repertoires in COVID-19. TCRdb's copy holds only in-frame clones and misses some; the assay was immunoSEQ multiplex PCR. The table has approximately 200,000 clones, roughly 88% seen once. CDR3 length equals 14 residues. The ends were cut back, 5 bases at V and 6 bases at J, with 15 bases in the middle. In germline, CDR1 is SGHAT, CDR2 FQNNGV. Sequenced: PBMCs or T cells enriched from blood (not recorded which). The chain combines TRBV11-2 with TRBJ2-3; maybe TRBD2 (6 bases). The sequence was obtained from a woman aged 25-40 years who had recovered from COVID-19. The CDR3 bases are TGTGCCAGCAGCGAGCGGTCCCGGGGGGATACGCAGTATTTT. Translating it yields CASSERSRGDTQYF.